This T cell receptor (beta chain) was obtained from a study of low-dose radiotherapy and immunotherapy resistance in tumors. With 9 bases removed from V and 2 bases from J, the gap between germline ends came to 16 bases. The CDR3 is 15 residues long. From germline, CDR1 is PRHDT and CDR2 FYEKMQ (reference sequence). Time point given: before trial treatment. Priming of first-strand cDNA relied on TRAV- and TRBV-specific primers (covering alpha and beta chains). Amplification, which lasted roughly 20 PCR cycles, used a constant-region primer and V-primer adapter to amplify TCRs. In vitro transcription was used to amplify the isolated mRNA. TCRdb re-analysed the reads in MiXCR, keeping a single row per CDR3 protein. The top ten hold 0.8% to 1.3% of the sample, which has 75,000 to 95,000 distinct CDR3 sequences, 9.4% seen once.

The specimen was PBMCs, collected before treatment. The chain has TRBV13 and TRBJ2-2; D tentatively fits TRBD1 or TRBD2 (6 bases each). The receptor was isolated from a male donor with prostate cancer. The CDR3 sequence is CASRGQGINTGELFF. CDR3 DNA: TGTGCCAGTCGGGGGCAGGGTATAAACACCGGGGAGCTGTTTTTT.